One sample yielded the 29 T cell receptor beta chains listed below, sequenced in a study of T cell responses to AZD1222 COVID-19 vaccine. Profiling relied on immunoSEQ multiplex PCR, and the TCRdb table lists in-frame clones only, not all of them. Among about 94,000 clones listed, around 87% were seen once. This specimen was peripheral blood, taken 28 days after the second AZD1222 dose. The receptors stem from an adult who received the AZD1222 COVID-19 vaccine.

The V and J genes are TRBV5-6 and TRBJ2-7; TRBD1 or TRBD2 may be the D gene (7 bases each). The CDR3 runs 13 residues. CDR1 is SGHDT, CDR2 YYEEEE, per germline. V was trimmed by 0 bases and J by 7 bases, leaving 11 bases between them. The CDR3 reads CASSLGQGGEQYF. The CDR3 DNA reads as TGTGCCAGCAGCTTGGGACAGGGAGGGGAGCAGTACTTC.

This chain uses TRBV28 with TRBJ1-3, with a possible D match to TRBD1 (6 bases). This CDR3 has 17 amino acids. CDR1 is MDHEN and CDR2 is SYDVKM in the germline V gene. V was clipped by 2 bases and J by 2 bases, with 16 bases between them. Here the CDR3 reads CASSLRGGLGAGNTIYF. The CDR3 region has the DNA TGTGCCAGCAGTTTAAGGGGGGGGCTGGGAGCTGGAAACACCATATATTTT.

As to this clone: An end of the junction differs from the germline gene, which may be a read error. This rearrangement joins TRBV5-1 to TRBJ1-4, with D perhaps TRBD1 (6 bases). CDR3 length: 16 residues. Germline CDR1 and CDR2: SGHRS and YFSETQ. The CDR3 loop reads CAGSWGIQDSNEKLFF. The DNA for the CDR3 is TGCGCCGGCAGCTGGGGCATCCAGGACAGTAATGAAAAACTGTTTTTT.

V usage is TRBV4-2 and J usage is TRBJ2-1; a possible D gene is TRBD1 (5 bases). V shed 1 base and J shed 6 bases, with 13 bases lying between them. CDR1 and CDR2 from the germline V gene are LGHNA and YNFKEQ. CDR3 length: 15 amino acids. The CDR3 spells CASSQAPDSSNEQFF. CDR3 nucleotides: TGTGCCAGCAGCCAAGCTCCAGACAGTTCCAATGAGCAGTTCTTC.

Judged by abundance, this clone is medium-sized. The chain links TRBV20-1 to TRBJ2-1; 8 nucleotides match TRBD1. With V trimmed by 1 base and J by 15 bases, 2 bases remained unmatched. The CDR3 is 10 residues long. Germline V gene lookup returns CDR1 DFQATT and CDR2 SNEGSKA (reference sequence). In DNA, the CDR3 is TGCAGTGCTAGAGGGACAGGGTTGTTCTTC. This translates into CSARGTGLFF.

This chain links TRBV29-1 with TRBJ2-1; TRBD1 might be the D (6 bases). Trimming removed 7 bases at V and 1 base at J, with 11 bases between. CDR1 and CDR2 (germline): SQVTM, ANQGSEA. The CDR3 totals 13 residues. The DNA for the CDR3 is TGCAGCGCAGCAGGGGTTTCCTACAATGAGCAGTTCTTC. As protein: CSAAGVSYNEQFF.

This clone showed up just a few times. The chain uses TRBV7-2 and TRBJ2-7; D is unclear. The CDR3 contains 11 residues. V lost 1 base and J 7 bases, leaving 5 bases between the germline ends. Germline V gene data show CDR1 as SGHTA and CDR2 as FQGNSA. CDR3 DNA sequence: TGTGCCAGCAGCTTAGTAAGGGAGCAGTACTTC. Residues: CASSLVREQYF.

The V call is TRBV19, the J call TRBJ1-4, with D unclear. Trimming left V 5 bases short and J 0 bases short, with 19 bases between. The CDR3 covers 18 residues. Germline V gene lookup returns CDR1 LNHDA and CDR2 SQIVND (reference sequence). The CDR3 sequence: CASSAEWGGIATNEKLFF. The CDR3 DNA reads as TGTGCCAGTAGTGCGGAATGGGGAGGCATTGCAACTAATGAAAAACTGTTTTTT.

The CDR3 sequence is CASRGLAGADTQYF. CDR3 bases: TGTGCCAGCAGAGGACTAGCGGGGGCAGATACGCAGTATTTT. The genes are TRBV6-5 and TRBJ2-3; 13 nucleotides align to TRBD2. Trimming cost V 6 bases and J 4 bases; bases outside gene matches: 1. CDR3 length: 14 residues. The V gene's germline CDR1 is MNHEY and CDR2 SVGAGI.

This clone was observed a handful of times. The V gene is TRBV5-1, the J gene TRBJ1-4, with TRBD1 as a possible D gene (5 bases). Germline V CDR1 and CDR2: SGHRS, YFSETQ. The CDR3 runs 14 residues. V was cut by 2 bases and J by 7 bases, with 12 bases left in between. CDR3 coding DNA: TGCGCCAGCAGCTTTGGAGGGGAGAGTGAAAAACTGTTTTTT. Translation gives CASSFGGESEKLFF.

The V call is TRBV19, the J call TRBJ1-1, with D uncertain. Trimming left V 1 base short and J 1 base short, with 7 bases between. The CDR3 spans 14 residues. Germline values: CDR1 LNHDA, CDR2 SQIVND (reference sequence). The CDR3 DNA is TGTGCCAGTAGTATAGTAGCGGGGAACACTGAAGCTTTCTTT. This encodes CASSIVAGNTEAFF.

The V gene is TRBV28, the J gene TRBJ1-5; no clear D gene. Germline V gene data show CDR1 as MDHEN and CDR2 as SYDVKM. The CDR3 sequence is 15 residues long. Trimming left V 2 bases short and J 0 bases short, with 8 bases between. The CDR3 spells CASSLAVFSNQPQHF. The CDR3 DNA is TGTGCCAGCAGTTTAGCGGTTTTTAGCAATCAGCCCCAGCATTTT.

V and J are TRBV4-1 and TRBJ1-1, with D unresolved. Germline-derived CDR1 and CDR2 are MGHRA and YSYEKL. The ends were cut back, 1 base at V and 1 base at J, with 10 bases in the middle. This CDR3 has 15 amino acids. The CDR3 DNA is TGCGCCAGCAGCCAAGTGGGCAGGAAGAACACTGAAGCTTTCTTT. Amino acids: CASSQVGRKNTEAFF.

The chain has TRBV5-6 and TRBJ2-7; a possible D gene is TRBD1 (6 bases). Germline assignment: CDR1 SGHDT and CDR2 YYEEEE. The CDR3 is 13 amino acids. V shed 5 bases and J shed 3 bases, with 12 bases lying between them. The chain's CDR3 is CASRRQEFYEQYF. The CDR3 DNA reads as TGTGCCAGCAGGAGACAGGAATTCTACGAGCAGTACTTC.

A single count supports this clone. Here the CDR3 reads CASSQGTGGAEQYF. In DNA, the CDR3 is TGCGCCAGCAGCCAAGGGACAGGGGGCGCCGAGCAGTACTTC. The chain joins TRBV4-1 to TRBJ2-7; 11 nucleotides match TRBD1. Trimming at V came to 1 base and at J to 6 bases, leaving 2 bases not matched to a gene. The CDR3 length is 14 residues. In germline, CDR1 is MGHRA, CDR2 YSYEKL.

This chain links TRBV6-5 with TRBJ1-3; 11 bases align to TRBD1. CDR3 length: 15 amino acids. The germline CDR1 and CDR2 sequences are MNHEY and SVGAGI. The J segment lost 4 bases and the V segment lost 7 bases, leaving 6 bases of the junction unmatched. Here the CDR3 DNA reads TGTGCCAGCACCCGGGACAGGGGGTCGGGAAACACCATATATTTT. Translation: CASTRDRGSGNTIYF.

V usage is TRBV2 and J usage is TRBJ1-1; no firm D call. This CDR3 is built from 11 residues. From germline, CDR1 is SNHLY and CDR2 FYNNEI. V was cut by 8 bases and J by 5 bases, with 9 bases left in between. The CDR3 protein is CASVLRTEAFF. The CDR3 DNA sequence: TGTGCCAGCGTCTTGAGGACTGAAGCTTTCTTT. Full variable domain (rest looked up from reference TRBV2 and TRBJ1-1): EPEVTQTPSHQVTQMGQEVILRCVPISNHLYFYWYRQILGQKVEFLVSFYNNEISEKSEIFDDQFSVERPDGSNFTLKIRSTKLEDSAMYFCASVLRTEAFFGQGTRLTVV.

V is TRBV5-1 and J is TRBJ2-7; D may be TRBD1 (5 bases). Trimming shortened V by 6 bases and J by 2 bases, and 12 bases separated the two germline ends. This CDR3 has 13 residues. Per the germline V gene, CDR1 is SGHRS and CDR2 is YFSETQ. The CDR3 nucleotides read TGCGCCAGCAACGCAGGGTTGACCTACGAGCAGTACTTC. This gives the protein CASNAGLTYEQYF.

In this sample, this clone turned up a few times. The chain uses TRBV18 and TRBJ2-7, with TRBD1 matching 7 bases. There are 12 residues in the CDR3. Looked up from germline, CDR1 is KGHSH and CDR2 is LQKENI. After removal of 5 bases from V and 5 bases from J, the junction contained 3 bases not matched to a gene. This CDR3 is CASSADRDEQYF. The CDR3 nucleotides read TGTGCCAGCTCAGCCGACAGGGACGAGCAGTACTTC.

The chain recombines TRBV5-5 with TRBJ2-5, with 7 bases fitting TRBD1. The CDR3 consists of 15 residues. Germline lookup yields CDR1 SGHKS and CDR2 YYEKEE (reference sequence). V lost 5 bases to trimming and J lost 4 bases; unmatched junction nucleotides: 11. CDR3 residues: CASRNQGEQGETQYF. CDR3 bases: TGTGCCAGCAGAAACCAGGGGGAGCAGGGAGAGACCCAGTACTTC.

The chain employs TRBV19 and TRBJ1-1; a possible D gene is TRBD1 (5 bases). V lost 5 bases to trimming and J lost 0 bases, with 19 bases between them. The germline V gene has CDR1 LNHDA and CDR2 SQIVND (reference sequence). CDR3 length equals 17 residues. The CDR3 DNA follows: TGTGCCAGTAGTGTAGGAAGGGAAGCCAGGGTGAACACTGAAGCTTTCTTT. It encodes CASSVGREARVNTEAFF.

This sequence joins TRBV2 and TRBJ2-7; a possible D gene is TRBD2 (6 bases). Per the germline V gene, CDR1 is SNHLY and CDR2 is FYNNEI. Trimming stripped 3 bases from V and 3 bases from J, with 12 bases between. This CDR3 is built from 14 residues. CDR3 residues: CASSEGIADYEQYF. CDR3 nucleotides: TGTGCCAGCAGTGAGGGAATAGCGGACTACGAGCAGTACTTC.

The V call is TRBV5-8, the J call TRBJ1-5, with 7 bases that match TRBD1. This CDR3 is 14 amino acids long. Germline-derived CDR1 and CDR2 are SGHTS and YDEGEE. Unmatched junction bases numbered 5, after V lost 3 bases and J lost 5 bases. CDR3 in DNA: TGTGCCAGCAGCTCGAGACAGGGATATCAGCCCCAGCATTTT. As protein: CASSSRQGYQPQHF. Using reference TRBV5-8 and TRBJ1-5 for the parts outside the CDR3, the full variable domain is EAGVTQSPTHLIKTRGQQATLRCSPISGHTSVYWYQQALGLGLQFLLWYDEGEERNRGNFPPRFSGRQFPNYSSELNVNALELEDSALYLCASSSRQGYQPQHFGDGTRLSIL.

The chain joins TRBV5-1 to TRBJ1-1; tentatively, D is TRBD1 (6 bases). Germline loops: CDR1 SGHRS, CDR2 YFSETQ. V was shortened by 3 bases and J by 6 bases, with 9 bases between the two germline ends. This CDR3 contains 12 residues. The CDR3 is CASSSRGSEAFF. CDR3 DNA sequence: TGCGCCAGCAGCTCCAGGGGTTCTGAAGCTTTCTTT.

V is TRBV30 and J is TRBJ2-3; the match to TRBD2 covers 16 bases. This CDR3 is built from 15 residues. The junction had 4 bases not matched to a gene; V was cut back by 6 bases and J by 4 bases. CDR1 GTSNPN and CDR2 SVGIG come from the germline V gene (reference sequence). Here the CDR3 DNA reads TGTGCCTGCCCAGGGACTAGCGGGGGGGCAGATACGCAGTATTTT. Amino acid sequence: CACPGTSGGADTQYF. The whole variable domain, filled in from reference TRBV30 and TRBJ2-3, reads SQTIHQWPATLVQPVGSPLSLECTVEGTSNPNLYWYRQAAGRGLQLLFYSVGIGQISSEVPQNLSASRPQDRQFILSSKKLLLSDSGFYLCACPGTSGGADTQYFGPGTRLTVL.

The chain carries TRBV23-1 and TRBJ1-5, with D unclear. TRBV23-1 falls under the ORF class, with uncertain function. Trimming shortened V by 10 bases and J by 0 bases, and 16 bases separated the two germline ends. The CDR3 has 15 amino acids. CDR3 residues: CAINLGSYSNQPQHF. The CDR3 nucleotides read TGCGCCATCAATCTTGGTTCTTATAGCAATCAGCCCCAGCATTTT.

The chain joins TRBV29-1 to TRBJ2-5; D possibly matches TRBD1 or TRBD2 (5 bases each). The V gene's germline CDR1 is SQVTM and CDR2 ANQGSEA. This CDR3 is built from 14 residues. Trimming took 4 bases from V and 0 from J, leaving 12 bases between them. The chain's CDR3 is CSVGPGANQETQYF. CDR3 sequence (DNA): TGCAGCGTTGGGCCCGGGGCGAACCAAGAGACCCAGTACTTC.

V is TRBV12-3 or TRBV12-4 and J is TRBJ2-7; weak D call: TRBD1 (6 bases). Trimming stripped 2 bases from V and 9 bases from J, with 11 bases between. The CDR3 has 12 amino acids. CDR3 nucleotide sequence: TGTGCCAGCAGTTTATACGGGACAAGGCAGTACTTC. Protein product: CASSLYGTRQYF.

The CDR3 DNA reads TGTGCCAGCAGTGAAGGATACAGGGTGTACGAGCAGTACTTC. It codes for CASSEGYRVYEQYF. V is TRBV6-1 and J is TRBJ2-7; possibly TRBD1 for D (6 bases). Germline-derived CDR1 and CDR2 are MNHNS and SASEGT. Trimming took off 1 base at V and 4 bases at J, with 11 bases between the two ends. This CDR3 spans 14 amino acids.